A selection of T cell receptor beta chains follows, all from one sample in a study of shared clonotypes between healthy human individuals. Produced via immunoSEQ multiplex PCR; TCRdb's table is partial and in-frame only. The table lists a few million clones, approximately 93% of them singletons. The sample consisted of naive CD4+ T cells from PBMCs. Receptor source: a man between 18 and 35 years old in good health. Some clones in this sample may be carry-over from other donors' samples. The CDR3 runs from the conserved cysteine through the conserved F or W. D genes are given only for firm matches. A clone size is listed for some rows: how often the clone was seen (once, few, many), or a class if it is expanded.

d_call	clone_size	v_call	j_call	cdr3_aa	cdr3_nt
-	-	TRBV9	TRBJ1-2	CASSVGRTDVYGYTF	TGTGCCAGCAGCGTAGGGAGGACGGACGTTTATGGCTACACCTTC
-	-	TRBV19	TRBJ1-4	CASSTQGVRFATNEKLFF	TGTGCCAGTAGTACCCAAGGGGTGAGGTTTGCAACTAATGAAAAACTGTTTTTT
-	-	TRBV28	TRBJ2-4	CASSLSALAKNIQYF	TGTGCCAGCAGTTTATCCGCCCTAGCCAAAAACATTCAGTACTTC
-	-	TRBV18	TRBJ2-7	CASSPGPTGEQYF	TGTGCCAGCTCACCAGGGCCAACTGGGGAGCAGTACTTC
-	once	TRBV5-1	TRBJ2-7	CASSSTPQGSYEQYF	TGCGCCAGCAGCTCGACTCCCCAGGGTTCCTACGAGCAGTACTTC
-	-	TRBV28	TRBJ1-1	CASSPSLRQVWAFF	TGTGCCAGCAGTCCATCACTCCGACAGGTCTGGGCTTTCTTT
-	-	TRBV5-1	TRBJ2-7	CASSVQPLSYEQYF	TGCGCCAGCAGCGTCCAGCCCCTCTCCTACGAGCAGTACTTC
TRBD2	-	TRBV28	TRBJ2-7	CASRVAGGGSYEQYF	TGTGCCAGCAGAGTAGCGGGAGGAGGGTCCTACGAGCAGTACTTC
-	-	TRBV7-9	TRBJ2-7	CASSPFRGLPRETYEQYF	TGTGCCAGCAGTCCATTCAGGGGGCTGCCGCGGGAGACTTACGAGCAGTACTTC
-	once	TRBV7-8	TRBJ1-5	CASSLLPLNQPQHF	TGTGCCAGCAGCTTGTTGCCCCTCAATCAGCCCCAGCATTTT
TRBD1	-	TRBV5-1	TRBJ2-5	CASSFEGQGAGETQYF	TGCGCCAGCAGCTTTGAGGGACAGGGGGCCGGAGAGACCCAGTACTTC
-	-	TRBV27	TRBJ1-2	CASSFMASNYGYTF	TGTGCCAGCAGTTTTATGGCCTCTAACTATGGCTACACCTTC
TRBD2	-	TRBV4-1	TRBJ2-5	CASSQIPGLEQETQYF	TGCGCCAGCAGCCAGATTCCGGGACTAGAGCAAGAGACCCAGTACTTC
TRBD2	-	TRBV7-2	TRBJ2-1	CASSLVAGVRNEQFF	TGTGCCAGCAGCTTAGTGGCGGGAGTTAGAAATGAGCAGTTCTTC
-	-	TRBV7-9	TRBJ1-5	CASSTASQTGPQHF	TGTGCCAGCAGCACGGCAAGTCAGACCGGGCCCCAGCATTTT
-	-	TRBV6-5	TRBJ2-1	CASSPFGSGSPLF	-
-	-	TRBV5-1	TRBJ1-5	CASSLVPSEFNQPQHF	TGCGCCAGCAGCTTGGTTCCCAGTGAATTCAATCAGCCCCAGCATTTT
-	-	TRBV28	TRBJ2-5	CASRPTGRPGETQYF	TGTGCCAGCAGGCCTACGGGACGGCCGGGGGAGACCCAGTACTTC
TRBD2	-	TRBV5-4	TRBJ2-5	CASSYQAGVETQYF	TGTGCCAGCAGCTACCAAGCGGGAGTGGAGACCCAGTACTTC
TRBD2	-	TRBV7-3	TRBJ2-1	CASSLAGGTYNEQFF	TGTGCCAGCAGCTTAGCGGGAGGAACCTACAATGAGCAGTTCTTC
-	-	TRBV4-1	TRBJ2-4	CASSQEPAGPNIQYF	TGCGCCAGCAGCCAAGAGCCGGCAGGGCCAAACATTCAGTACTTC
-	-	TRBV5-1	TRBJ1-2	CASTLGSGQTYGYTF	TGCGCCAGCACCCTGGGTTCGGGACAAACCTATGGCTACACCTTC
-	-	TRBV9	TRBJ2-7	CASSVDWGGYEQYF	TGTGCCAGCAGCGTAGATTGGGGCGGCTACGAGCAGTACTTC
-	-	TRBV7-9	TRBJ1-5	CASSQLYSNQPQHF	TGTGCCAGCAGCCAACTCTATAGCAATCAGCCCCAGCATTTT
TRBD1	-	TRBV11-2	TRBJ2-2	CASSNERTGTGELFF	TGTGCCAGCAGCAACGAAAGGACAGGCACCGGGGAGCTGTTTTTT
-	-	TRBV28	TRBJ1-1	CASSYGGFDTEAFF	TGTGCCAGCAGTTACGGGGGGTTTGACACTGAAGCTTTCTTT
TRBD2	-	TRBV29-1	TRBJ2-3	CSVGGSGSTDTQYF	TGCAGCGTTGGGGGTAGCGGGAGTACAGATACGCAGTATTTT
-	-	TRBV11-2	TRBJ2-3	CASSPSLGAPTDTQYF	TGTGCCAGCAGCCCCTCGTTGGGGGCGCCCACAGATACGCAGTATTTT
-	-	TRBV28	TRBJ2-3	CASSPVAFPTDTQYF	TGTGCCAGCAGCCCCGTGGCGTTCCCCACAGATACGCAGTATTTT
TRBD1	-	TRBV6-1	TRBJ1-4	CASGQGYNEKLFF	TGTGCCAGCGGACAGGGTTATAATGAAAAACTGTTTTTT
TRBD1	-	TRBV11-2	TRBJ1-2	CASRRNRGAYGYTF	TGTGCCAGCAGACGGAACAGGGGGGCCTATGGCTACACCTTC
-	-	TRBV5-1	TRBJ2-2	CASSAQGPQHTGELFF	TGCGCCAGCAGCGCCCAGGGGCCCCAGCACACCGGGGAGCTGTTTTTT
-	-	TRBV5-4	TRBJ2-1	CASSLYQTDNEQFF	TGTGCCAGCAGCTTGTACCAGACCGACAATGAGCAGTTCTTC
TRBD1	once	TRBV7-2	TRBJ2-7	CASTRGTGGPYEQYF	TGTGCCAGCACCCGGGGGACAGGGGGCCCTTACGAGCAGTACTTC
TRBD1	-	TRBV7-9	TRBJ2-7	CASSSRDRGIEEQYF	TGTGCCAGCAGTTCCCGGGACAGGGGAATTGAAGAGCAGTACTTC
-	-	TRBV29-1	TRBJ1-4	CSVRTGSIGEKLFF	TGCAGCGTTCGAACGGGTAGCATAGGGGAAAAACTGTTTTTT
TRBD2	-	TRBV19	TRBJ2-1	CASSPGLAGHNEQFF	TGTGCCAGTAGTCCGGGACTAGCGGGTCACAATGAGCAGTTCTTC
-	-	TRBV5-1	TRBJ2-7	CASSLSGPPYEQYF	TGCGCCAGCAGCTTGTCGGGACCTCCCTACGAGCAGTACTTC
-	-	TRBV30	TRBJ2-1	CAWSVEGHSSSYNEQFF	TGTGCCTGGAGTGTAGAGGGACATTCGAGCTCCTACAATGAGCAGTTCTTC
TRBD1	-	TRBV4-1	TRBJ1-2	CASSQAGTGGRNYGYTF	TGCGCCAGCAGCCAGGCCGGCACAGGGGGACGTAACTATGGCTACACCTTC
-	-	TRBV2	TRBJ2-1	CASSDEVTSYNEQFF	TGTGCCAGCAGTGACGAGGTAACCTCCTACAATGAGCAGTTCTTC
TRBD1	-	TRBV10-1	TRBJ2-7	CASRSRTGCHEQYF	TGCGCCAGCAGGAGCCGGACAGGGTGCCACGAGCAGTACTTC
TRBD2	once	TRBV11-2	TRBJ2-1	CASSLSGRALNEQFF	TGTGCCAGCAGCTTAAGTGGGAGGGCCTTAAATGAGCAGTTCTTC
TRBD1	-	TRBV6-5	TRBJ2-2	CASSYLQGAGELFF	TGTGCCAGCAGTTATTTACAGGGGGCCGGGGAGCTGTTTTTT
-	-	TRBV19	TRBJ2-1	CASSIPTLGIDEQFF	TGTGCCAGTAGTATCCCAACTCTAGGTATTGATGAGCAGTTCTTC
-	-	TRBV5-5	TRBJ1-2	CASSQWSHGYTF	TGTGCCAGCAGCCAATGGAGTCATGGCTACACCTTC